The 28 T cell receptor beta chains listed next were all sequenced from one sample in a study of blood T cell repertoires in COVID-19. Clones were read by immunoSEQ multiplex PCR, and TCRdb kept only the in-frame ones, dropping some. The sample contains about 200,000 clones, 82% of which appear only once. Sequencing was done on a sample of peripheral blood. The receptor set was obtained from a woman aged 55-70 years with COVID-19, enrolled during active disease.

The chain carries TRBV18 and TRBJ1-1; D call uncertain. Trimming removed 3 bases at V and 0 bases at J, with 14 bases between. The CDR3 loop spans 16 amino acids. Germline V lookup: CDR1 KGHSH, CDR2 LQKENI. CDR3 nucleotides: TGTGCCAGCTCACCCGTACCGGGATCCATGAACACTGAAGCTTTCTTT. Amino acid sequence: CASSPVPGSMNTEAFF.

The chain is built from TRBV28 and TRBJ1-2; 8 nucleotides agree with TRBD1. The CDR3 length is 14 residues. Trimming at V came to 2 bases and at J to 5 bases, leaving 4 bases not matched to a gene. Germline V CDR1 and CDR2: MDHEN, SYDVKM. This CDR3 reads CASSLSRGLYGYTF. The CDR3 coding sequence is TGTGCCAGCAGTTTAAGCAGGGGGCTTTATGGCTACACCTTC.

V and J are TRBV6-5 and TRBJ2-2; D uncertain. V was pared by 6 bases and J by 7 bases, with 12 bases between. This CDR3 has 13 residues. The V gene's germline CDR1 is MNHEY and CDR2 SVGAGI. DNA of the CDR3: TGTGCCAGCAGATGGAGAGGAAACGGGGAGCTGTTTTTT. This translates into CASRWRGNGELFF.

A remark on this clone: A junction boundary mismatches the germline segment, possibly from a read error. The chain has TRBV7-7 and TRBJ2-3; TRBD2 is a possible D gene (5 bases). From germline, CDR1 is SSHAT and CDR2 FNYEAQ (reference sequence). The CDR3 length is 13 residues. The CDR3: CASSFGSLDTQYF. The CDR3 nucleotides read TGTGCTAGCAGCTTTGGGAGCTTAGATACGCAGTATTTT.

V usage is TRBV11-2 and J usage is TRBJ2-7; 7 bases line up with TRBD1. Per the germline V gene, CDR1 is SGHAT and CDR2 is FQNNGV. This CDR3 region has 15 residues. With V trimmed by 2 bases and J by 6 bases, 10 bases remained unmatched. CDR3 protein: CASSLIQGVQVEQYF. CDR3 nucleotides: TGTGCCAGCAGCTTAATTCAGGGGGTTCAAGTCGAGCAGTACTTC.

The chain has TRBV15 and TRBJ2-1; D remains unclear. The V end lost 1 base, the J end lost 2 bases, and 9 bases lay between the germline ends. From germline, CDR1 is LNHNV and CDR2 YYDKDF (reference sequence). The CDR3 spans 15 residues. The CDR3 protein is CATSRVLGPYNEQFF. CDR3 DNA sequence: TGTGCCACCAGCAGAGTTCTCGGTCCCTACAATGAGCAGTTCTTC.

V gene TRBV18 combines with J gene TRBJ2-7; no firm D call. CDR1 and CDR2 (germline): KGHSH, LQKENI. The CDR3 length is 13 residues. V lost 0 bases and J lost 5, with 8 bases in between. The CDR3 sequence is CASSPPPQNEQYF. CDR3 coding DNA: TGTGCCAGCTCACCACCTCCACAGAACGAGCAGTACTTC.

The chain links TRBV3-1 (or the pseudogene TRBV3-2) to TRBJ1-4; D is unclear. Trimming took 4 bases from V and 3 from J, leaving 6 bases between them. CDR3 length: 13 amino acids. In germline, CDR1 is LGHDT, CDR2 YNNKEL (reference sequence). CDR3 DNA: TGTGCCAGCAGCCCCCAGGCTAATGAAAAACTGTTTTTT. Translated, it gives CASSPQANEKLFF.

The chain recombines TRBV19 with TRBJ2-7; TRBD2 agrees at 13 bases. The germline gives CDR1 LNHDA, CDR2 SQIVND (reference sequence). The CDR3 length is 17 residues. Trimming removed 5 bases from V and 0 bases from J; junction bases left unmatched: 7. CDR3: CASSSPRTSGSSYEQYF. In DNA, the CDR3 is TGTGCCAGTAGTTCACCGAGGACTAGCGGGAGCTCCTACGAGCAGTACTTC.

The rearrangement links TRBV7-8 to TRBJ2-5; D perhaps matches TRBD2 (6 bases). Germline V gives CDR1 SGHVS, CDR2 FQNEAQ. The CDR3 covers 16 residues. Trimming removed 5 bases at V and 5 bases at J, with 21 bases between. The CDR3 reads CASSLEAARRGETQYF. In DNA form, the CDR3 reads TGTGCCAGCAGCCTCGAGGCGGCCCGGCGGGGTGAGACCCAGTACTTC. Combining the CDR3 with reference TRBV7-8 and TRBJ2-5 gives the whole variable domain GAGVSQSPRYKVAKRGQDVALRCDPISGHVSLFWYQQALGQGPEFLTYFQNEAQLDKSGLPSDRFFAERPEGSVSTLKIQRTQQEDSAVYLCASSLEAARRGETQYFGPGTRLLVL.

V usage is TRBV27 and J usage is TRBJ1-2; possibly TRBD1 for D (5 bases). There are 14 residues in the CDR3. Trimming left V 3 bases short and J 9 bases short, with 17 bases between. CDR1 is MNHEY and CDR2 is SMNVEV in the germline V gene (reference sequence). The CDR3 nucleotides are TGTGCCAGCAGTTTTATGGGGCCCCAACGTAGCTACACCTTC. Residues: CASSFMGPQRSYTF.

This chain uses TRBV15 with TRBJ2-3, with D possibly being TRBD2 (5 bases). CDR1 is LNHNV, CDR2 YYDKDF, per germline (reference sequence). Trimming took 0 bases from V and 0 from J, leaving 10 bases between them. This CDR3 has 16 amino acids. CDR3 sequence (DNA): TGTGCCACCAGCAGAGACCGAGGGCGGAGCACAGATACGCAGTATTTT. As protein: CATSRDRGRSTDTQYF.

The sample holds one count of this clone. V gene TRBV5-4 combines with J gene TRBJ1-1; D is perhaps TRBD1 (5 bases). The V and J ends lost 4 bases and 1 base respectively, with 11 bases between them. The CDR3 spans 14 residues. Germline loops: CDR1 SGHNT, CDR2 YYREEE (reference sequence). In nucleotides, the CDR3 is TGTGCCAGCAGCGTGGACACCGCGAACACTGAAGCTTTCTTT. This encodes CASSVDTANTEAFF.

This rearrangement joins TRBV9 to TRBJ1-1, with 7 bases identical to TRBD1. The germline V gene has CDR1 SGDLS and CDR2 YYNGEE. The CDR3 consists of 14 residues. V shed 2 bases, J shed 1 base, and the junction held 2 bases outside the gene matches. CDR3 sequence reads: CASSVTGQNTEAFF. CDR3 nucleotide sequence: TGTGCCAGCAGCGTGACAGGGCAGAACACTGAAGCTTTCTTT.

The CDR3 loop reads CASSFGSGSYNEQFF. CDR3 nucleotide sequence: TGTGCCAGCAGCTTTGGTAGCGGCTCCTACAATGAGCAGTTCTTC. This chain links TRBV7-3 with TRBJ2-1, with D perhaps TRBD2 (6 bases). Germline loops: CDR1 SGHTA, CDR2 FQGTGA. There are 15 residues in the CDR3. Trimming cost V 3 bases and J 0 bases, with 9 bases left between them.

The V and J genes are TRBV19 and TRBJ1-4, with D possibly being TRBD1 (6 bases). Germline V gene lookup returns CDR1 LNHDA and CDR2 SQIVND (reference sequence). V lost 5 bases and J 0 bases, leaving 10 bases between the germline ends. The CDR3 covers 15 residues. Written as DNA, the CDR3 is TGTGCCAGTAGTCGGACAGCAGCAACTAATGAAAAACTGTTTTTT. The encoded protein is CASSRTAATNEKLFF.

The CDR3 loop is CATSETYNEQFF. As DNA, the CDR3 is TGTGCCACTTCGGAGACCTACAATGAGCAGTTCTTC. This rearrangement joins TRBV19 to TRBJ2-1; D remains ambiguous. V shed 10 bases and J shed 2 bases, with 9 bases lying between them. Germline V CDR1 and CDR2: LNHDA, SQIVND (reference sequence). CDR3 length equals 12 residues.

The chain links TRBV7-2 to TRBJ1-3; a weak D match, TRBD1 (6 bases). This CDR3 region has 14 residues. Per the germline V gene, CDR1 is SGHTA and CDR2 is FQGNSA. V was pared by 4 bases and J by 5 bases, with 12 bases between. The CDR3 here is CASSSGTLRNTIYF. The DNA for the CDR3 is TGTGCCAGCAGCTCCGGGACACTCAGAAACACCATATATTTT.

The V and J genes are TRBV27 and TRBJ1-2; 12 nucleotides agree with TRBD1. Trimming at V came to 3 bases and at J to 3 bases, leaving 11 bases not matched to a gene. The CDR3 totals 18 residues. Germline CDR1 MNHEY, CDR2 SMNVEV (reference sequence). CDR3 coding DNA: TGTGCCAGCAGTTTTCACCGGGACAGGGGGCTGTCGGACTATGGCTACACCTTC. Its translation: CASSFHRDRGLSDYGYTF.

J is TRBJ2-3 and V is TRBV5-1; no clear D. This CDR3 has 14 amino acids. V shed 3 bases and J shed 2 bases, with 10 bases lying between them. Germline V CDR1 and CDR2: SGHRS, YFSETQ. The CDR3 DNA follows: TGCGCCAGCAGCTCCGAGCTTAACACAGATACGCAGTATTTT. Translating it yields CASSSELNTDTQYF.

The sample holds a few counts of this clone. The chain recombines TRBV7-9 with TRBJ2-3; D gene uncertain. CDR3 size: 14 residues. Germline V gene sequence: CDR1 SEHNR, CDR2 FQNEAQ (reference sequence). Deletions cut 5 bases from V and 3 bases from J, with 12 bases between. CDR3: CASSLHEETDTQYF. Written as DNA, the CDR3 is TGTGCCAGCAGCCTCCACGAGGAAACAGATACGCAGTATTTT.

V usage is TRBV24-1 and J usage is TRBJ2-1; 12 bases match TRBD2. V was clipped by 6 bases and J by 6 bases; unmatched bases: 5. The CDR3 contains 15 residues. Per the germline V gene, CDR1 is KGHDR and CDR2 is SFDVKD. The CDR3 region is CATSHLAGGFNEQFF. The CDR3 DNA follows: TGTGCCACCAGTCACCTAGCGGGAGGGTTCAATGAGCAGTTCTTC.

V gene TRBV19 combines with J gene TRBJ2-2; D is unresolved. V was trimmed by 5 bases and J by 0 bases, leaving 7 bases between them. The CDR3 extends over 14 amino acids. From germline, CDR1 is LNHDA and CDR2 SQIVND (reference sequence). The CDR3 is CASSPSANTGELFF. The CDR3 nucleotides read TGTGCCAGTAGTCCTTCCGCGAACACCGGGGAGCTGTTTTTT.

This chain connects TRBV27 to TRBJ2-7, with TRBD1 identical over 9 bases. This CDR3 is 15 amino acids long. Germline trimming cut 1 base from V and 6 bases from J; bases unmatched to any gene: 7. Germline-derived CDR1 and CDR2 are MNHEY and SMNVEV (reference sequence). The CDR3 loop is CASSLLSGQGGEQYF. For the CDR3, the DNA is TGTGCCAGCAGTTTATTATCGGGACAGGGCGGCGAGCAGTACTTC.

The CDR3 reads CASSQDGLAGAGNTIYF. The CDR3 DNA follows: TGTGCCAGCAGCCAAGACGGTCTAGCAGGGGCGGGAAACACCATATATTTT. This chain joins TRBV3-1 (or the pseudogene TRBV3-2) and TRBJ1-3; D might be TRBD1 (6 bases). Trimming pared 0 bases from V and 4 bases from J, leaving 16 bases between. This CDR3 is 17 amino acids long. From germline, CDR1 is LGHDT and CDR2 YNNKEL (reference sequence).

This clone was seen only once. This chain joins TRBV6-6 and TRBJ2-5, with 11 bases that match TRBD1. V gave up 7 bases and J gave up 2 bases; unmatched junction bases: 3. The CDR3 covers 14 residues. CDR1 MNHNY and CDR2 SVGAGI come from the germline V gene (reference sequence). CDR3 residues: CASNRDRGQETQYF. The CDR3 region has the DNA TGTGCCAGCAACCGGGACAGGGGGCAAGAGACCCAGTACTTC.

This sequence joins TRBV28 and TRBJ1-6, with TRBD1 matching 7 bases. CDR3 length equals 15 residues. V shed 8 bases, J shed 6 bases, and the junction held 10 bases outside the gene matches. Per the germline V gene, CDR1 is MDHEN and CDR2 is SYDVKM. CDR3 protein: CASLGRQGFNSPLHF. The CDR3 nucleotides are TGTGCCAGCCTAGGGCGACAGGGCTTTAATTCACCCCTCCACTTT.

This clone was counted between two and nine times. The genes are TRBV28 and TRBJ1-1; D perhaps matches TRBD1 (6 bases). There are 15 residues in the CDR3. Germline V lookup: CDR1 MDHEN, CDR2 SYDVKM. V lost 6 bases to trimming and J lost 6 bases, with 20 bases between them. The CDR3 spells CASRTTGNGEAEAFF. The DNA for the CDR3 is TGTGCCAGCAGAACAACAGGGAACGGGGAAGCTGAAGCTTTCTTT.